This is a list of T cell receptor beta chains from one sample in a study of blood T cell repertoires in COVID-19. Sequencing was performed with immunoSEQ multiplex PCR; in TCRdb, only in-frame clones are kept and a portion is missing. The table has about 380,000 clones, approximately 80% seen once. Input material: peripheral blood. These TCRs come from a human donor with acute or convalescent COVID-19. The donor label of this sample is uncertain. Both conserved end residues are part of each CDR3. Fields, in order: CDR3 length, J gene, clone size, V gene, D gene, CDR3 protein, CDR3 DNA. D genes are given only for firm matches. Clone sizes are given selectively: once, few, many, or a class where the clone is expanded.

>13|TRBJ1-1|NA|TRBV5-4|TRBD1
CASSAGTVPRAFF
TGTGCCAGCAGCGCCGGGACAGTCCCCAGGGCTTTCTTT
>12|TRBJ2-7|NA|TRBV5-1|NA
CASSLGGTEQYF
TGCGCCAGCAGCTTGGGAGGTACTGAGCAGTACTTC
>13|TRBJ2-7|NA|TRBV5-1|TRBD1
CASSRYVQGAQYF
TGCGCCAGCAGCCGGTACGTTCAGGGGGCGCAGTACTTC
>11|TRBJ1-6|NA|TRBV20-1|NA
CSVGGFGPLHF
TGCAGTGTAGGCGGGTTCGGACCCCTCCACTTT
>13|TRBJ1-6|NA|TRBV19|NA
CASSGRENSPLHF
TGTGCCAGTAGCGGACGGGAGAATTCACCCCTCCACTTT
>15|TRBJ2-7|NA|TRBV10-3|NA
CAISDSGGDSYEQYF
TGTGCCATCAGTGATTCTGGCGGAGACTCCTACGAGCAGTACTTC
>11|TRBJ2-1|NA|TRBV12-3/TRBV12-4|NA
CASSPGNEQFF
TGTGCCAGCAGCCCGGGCAATGAGCAGTTCTTC
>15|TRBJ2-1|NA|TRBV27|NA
CASSFMGNSYNEQFF
TGTGCCAGCAGTTTCATGGGCAACTCCTACAATGAGCAGTTCTTC
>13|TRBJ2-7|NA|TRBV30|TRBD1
CAWTSGQKDEQYF
TGTGCCTGGACCTCGGGACAGAAGGACGAGCAGTACTTC
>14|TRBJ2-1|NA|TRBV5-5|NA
CASSLVTTTNEQFF
TGTGCCAGCAGCTTGGTGACTACTACCAATGAGCAGTTCTTC
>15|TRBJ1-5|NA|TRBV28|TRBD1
CASSLPGTGNQPQHF
TGTGCCAGCAGTTTACCCGGGACAGGCAATCAGCCCCAGCATTTT
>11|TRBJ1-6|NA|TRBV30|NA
CAWSAQFTLHF
TGTGCCTGGAGTGCCCAATTCACCCTCCACTTT
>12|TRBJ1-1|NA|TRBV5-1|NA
CASSMDPLYPFF
TGCGCCAGCAGCATGGACCCGCTATATCCTTTCTTT
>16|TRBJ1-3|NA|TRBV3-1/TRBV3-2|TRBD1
CASSRAGQNSGNTIYF
TGTGCCAGCAGCCGTGCGGGACAGAACTCTGGAAACACCATATATTTT
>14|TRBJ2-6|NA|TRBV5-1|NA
CASSLGAGANVLTF
TGCGCCAGCAGCTTGGGAGCTGGGGCCAACGTCCTGACTTTC
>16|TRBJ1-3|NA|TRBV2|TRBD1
CASSEGSGTVGNTIYF
TGTGCCAGCAGTGAAGGTAGTGGGACAGTTGGAAACACCATATATTTT
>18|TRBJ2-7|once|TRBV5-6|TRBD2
CASSWGGMTSGKLYEQYF
TGTGCCAGCAGCTGGGGAGGGATGACTAGCGGGAAGTTGTACGAGCAGTACTTC
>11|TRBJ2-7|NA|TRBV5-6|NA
CASSQGIEQYF
TGTGCCAGCAGCCAGGGAATCGAGCAGTACTTC